This TCR beta chain originates from a study of cytomegalovirus exposure and HLA in healthy donors. Study-level points and caveats: As a later analysis revealed, most CMV-associated TCR beta chains appeared HLA-restricted. Per a later analysis, 18,000 or so TCR beta sequences showed association with HLA alleles at 0.05 false discovery rate.

With respect to this clone: Antigen: not known.

60 Vbeta and 13 Jbeta primers were used in PCR. TCRdb's table, derived via immunoSEQ multiplex PCR, lists solely in-frame clones and lacks some. The sample has about 170,000 clones, approximately 80% seen once. Unmatched junction bases numbered 8, after V lost 7 bases and J lost 0 bases. Germline V gene data show CDR1 as GTSNPN and CDR2 as SVGIG (reference sequence). The CDR3 is 15 residues long. This clonotype was sampled from a woman aged 45 to 65 in good health and CMV-seronegative. The sequencing sample was made of PBMCs. The genes are TRBV30 and TRBJ1-4, with 7 positions matching TRBD1. CDR3 nucleotide sequence: TGTGCCTCTCACGGACAGGTCCCAACTAATGAAAAACTGTTTTTT. This encodes CASHGQVPTNEKLFF.